A selection of T cell receptor beta chains follows, all from one sample in a study of chemoradiotherapy in HPV16-positive cancers. The assay was immunoSEQ multiplex PCR, and TCRdb's table has in-frame clones only and misses some. The table records some 8,900 clones, 70% to 85% of them present only once. Sampling was conducted from a patient who underwent chemoradiotherapy. Receptors were obtained from a human donor with HPV-associated anogenital cancer. Each CDR3 is given with its conserved first and last residue. The order of the fields is clone size, D gene, V gene, J gene, CDR3 DNA, CDR3 protein. The D gene is left open where the match is weak. Not all rows give a size; the values are once, few, many and, for expanded clones, a class.

clone_size: -; d_call: -; v_call: TRBV7-2; j_call: TRBJ2-7; cdr3_nt: TGTGCCAGCAGCTTGGACGGGCCTGACGAGCAGTACTTC; cdr3_aa: CASSLDGPDEQYF
clone_size: few; d_call: -; v_call: TRBV10-3; j_call: TRBJ2-4; cdr3_nt: TGTGCCATCAGTGATGGTCAGGCGGACAAAAACATTCAGTACTTC; cdr3_aa: CAISDGQADKNIQYF
clone_size: -; d_call: TRBD2; v_call: TRBV4-2; j_call: TRBJ2-2; cdr3_nt: TGTGCCAGCAGCCAAGATACCCTAGCGGGGGGGGAGCTGTTTTTT; cdr3_aa: CASSQDTLAGGELFF
clone_size: -; d_call: TRBD2; v_call: TRBV5-1; j_call: TRBJ2-5; cdr3_nt: TGCGCCAGCAGCTTGGGGGAACTAGCGGGGGTCAAAGAGACCCAGTACTTC; cdr3_aa: CASSLGELAGVKETQYF
clone_size: -; d_call: -; v_call: TRBV9; j_call: TRBJ2-1; cdr3_nt: TGTGCCAGCAGCGTAGCTGAGGCCTCCTACAATGAGCAGTTCTTC; cdr3_aa: CASSVAEASYNEQFF
clone_size: -; d_call: TRBD1; v_call: TRBV28; j_call: TRBJ1-5; cdr3_nt: TGTGCCAGCAGCCGGAGACAGGGGGCTTATCAGCCCCAGCATTTT; cdr3_aa: CASSRRQGAYQPQHF
clone_size: -; d_call: TRBD1; v_call: TRBV6-1; j_call: TRBJ1-2; cdr3_nt: TGTGCCAGCAGTTTCAGGGGGCAGGGGGGCACCTTC; cdr3_aa: CASSFRGQGGTF
clone_size: few; d_call: -; v_call: TRBV28; j_call: TRBJ2-2; cdr3_nt: TGTGCCAGCAGTTTTTACGGGGGGAACACCGGGGAGCTGTTTTTT; cdr3_aa: CASSFYGGNTGELFF
clone_size: -; d_call: TRBD1; v_call: TRBV18; j_call: TRBJ1-4; cdr3_nt: TGTGCCAGCTCACCAGCCACGACAGGGCCTGAAAAACTGTTTTTT; cdr3_aa: CASSPATTGPEKLFF
clone_size: -; d_call: -; v_call: TRBV6-1; j_call: TRBJ2-7; cdr3_nt: TGTGCCAGCAGTGAAGCCGGGACCGACGTAGTGTACGAGCAGTACTTC; cdr3_aa: CASSEAGTDVVYEQYF
clone_size: -; d_call: -; v_call: TRBV5-6; j_call: TRBJ2-7; cdr3_nt: TGTGCCAGCAGCTTGATTCAGACTTACGAGCAGTACTTC; cdr3_aa: CASSLIQTYEQYF
clone_size: once; d_call: -; v_call: TRBV30; j_call: TRBJ2-1; cdr3_nt: TGTGCCTGGAGTAGGGCCCATGTAGGTGAGCAGTTCTTC; cdr3_aa: CAWSRAHVGEQFF
clone_size: few; d_call: -; v_call: TRBV12-5; j_call: TRBJ2-1; cdr3_nt: TGTGCTAGTGGAACAGGAGTGAGAAATGAGCAGTTCTTC; cdr3_aa: CASGTGVRNEQFF
clone_size: -; d_call: TRBD2; v_call: TRBV5-1; j_call: TRBJ2-7; cdr3_nt: TGCGCCAGCAATGATCCAGGGAGGGACGAGCAGTACTTC; cdr3_aa: CASNDPGRDEQYF
clone_size: -; d_call: TRBD2; v_call: TRBV27; j_call: TRBJ2-3; cdr3_nt: TGTGCCAGCAGTTCGCCGGGACTAGTGAAATCGGCGCAGTATTTT; cdr3_aa: CASSSPGLVKSAQYF
clone_size: -; d_call: -; v_call: TRBV18; j_call: TRBJ2-7; cdr3_nt: TGTGCCAGCTCACCACGTTGGGGGGAGTCGGGGGAGCAGTACTTC; cdr3_aa: CASSPRWGESGEQYF
clone_size: -; d_call: -; v_call: TRBV21-1; j_call: TRBJ2-4; cdr3_nt: TGTGCCAGCCCTAGCGCAAACATTCAGTACTTC; cdr3_aa: CASPSANIQYF
clone_size: -; d_call: -; v_call: TRBV6-6; j_call: TRBJ2-2; cdr3_nt: TGTGCCAGCAGCCTAACGACTGGGCTTAGAACCGGGGAGCTGTTTTTT; cdr3_aa: CASSLTTGLRTGELFF
clone_size: -; d_call: -; v_call: TRBV20-1; j_call: TRBJ2-5; cdr3_nt: TGCAGTAATTGGAGGGGGGAGACCCAGTACTTC; cdr3_aa: CSNWRGETQYF
clone_size: -; d_call: TRBD1; v_call: TRBV7-2; j_call: TRBJ2-2; cdr3_nt: TGTGCCAGCAGCCTAAACAGGGGGAGCACCGGGGAGCTGTTTTTT; cdr3_aa: CASSLNRGSTGELFF
clone_size: -; d_call: -; v_call: TRBV28; j_call: TRBJ2-7; cdr3_nt: TGTGCCAGCAGTTTGAGCTCGCTGGGTCGCTACGAGCAGTACTTC; cdr3_aa: CASSLSSLGRYEQYF
clone_size: -; d_call: TRBD1; v_call: TRBV29-1; j_call: TRBJ1-1; cdr3_nt: TGCAGCGGCGAAGGACAGGGGGCTGGGCGGAGGGCTTTCTTT; cdr3_aa: CSGEGQGAGRRAFF
clone_size: -; d_call: TRBD2; v_call: TRBV5-1; j_call: TRBJ2-1; cdr3_nt: TGCGCCAGCAGCGTTACTAGCGGGGGGGTCTATGAGCAGTTCTTC; cdr3_aa: CASSVTSGGVYEQFF
clone_size: -; d_call: TRBD2; v_call: TRBV7-9; j_call: TRBJ2-7; cdr3_nt: TGTGCCAGCAGCTTCACTAGCGGGATCTACGAGCAGTACTTC; cdr3_aa: CASSFTSGIYEQYF
clone_size: -; d_call: -; v_call: TRBV30; j_call: TRBJ2-1; cdr3_nt: TGTGCCTGGAGTACCCGCGGTAGCGGCTACAATGAGCAGTTCTTC; cdr3_aa: CAWSTRGSGYNEQFF
clone_size: -; d_call: -; v_call: TRBV4-2; j_call: TRBJ2-7; cdr3_nt: TGTGCCAGCAGGGGCCCCGGTCAGGAGCAGTACTTC; cdr3_aa: CASRGPGQEQYF
clone_size: -; d_call: TRBD2; v_call: TRBV5-4; j_call: TRBJ2-5; cdr3_nt: TGTGCCAGCAGCCTTAGCGGGTCCCAAGAGACCCAGTACTTC; cdr3_aa: CASSLSGSQETQYF
clone_size: -; d_call: -; v_call: TRBV10-2; j_call: TRBJ1-1; cdr3_nt: TGCGCCAGCAGTGATTGGGAACAAATTTGGCAGGACACTGAAGCTTTCTTT; cdr3_aa: CASSDWEQIWQDTEAFF
clone_size: -; d_call: -; v_call: TRBV6-4; j_call: TRBJ2-2; cdr3_nt: TGTGCCAGCAGTGACTCGGGCACCGGGGAGCTGTTTTTT; cdr3_aa: CASSDSGTGELFF
clone_size: -; d_call: TRBD2; v_call: TRBV5-1; j_call: TRBJ2-7; cdr3_nt: TGCGCCAGCAGCATGGGACTAGCGGGGTACGAGCAGTACTTC; cdr3_aa: CASSMGLAGYEQYF
clone_size: -; d_call: -; v_call: TRBV29-1; j_call: TRBJ2-7; cdr3_nt: TGCAGCATTCAATTGAGTGGGTACGAGCAGTACTTC; cdr3_aa: CSIQLSGYEQYF
clone_size: -; d_call: -; v_call: TRBV10-3; j_call: TRBJ2-7; cdr3_nt: TGTGCCATCAGTGAGTCTTTCGGTTGGGAGCAGTACTTC; cdr3_aa: CAISESFGWEQYF
clone_size: -; d_call: -; v_call: TRBV28; j_call: TRBJ2-5; cdr3_nt: TGTGCCAGCAGCCTCGCGGGGTGGGGGCACGGAGAGACCCAGTACTTC; cdr3_aa: CASSLAGWGHGETQYF
clone_size: -; d_call: -; v_call: TRBV5-1; j_call: TRBJ1-3; cdr3_nt: TGCGCCAGCAGCTTTATGGGGCCTGGAAACACCATATATTTT; cdr3_aa: CASSFMGPGNTIYF
clone_size: few; d_call: -; v_call: TRBV18; j_call: TRBJ2-7; cdr3_nt: TGTGCCAGCTCACCGCCAACAGGGGAGCAGTACTTC; cdr3_aa: CASSPPTGEQYF
clone_size: once; d_call: -; v_call: TRBV7-9; j_call: TRBJ1-4; cdr3_nt: TGTGCCAGTACTCCTACGGGTACTAATGAAAAACTGTTTTTT; cdr3_aa: CASTPTGTNEKLFF
clone_size: -; d_call: -; v_call: TRBV27; j_call: TRBJ1-5; cdr3_nt: TGTGCCAGCAGTTTATCTTGGAATCAGCCCCAGCATTTT; cdr3_aa: CASSLSWNQPQHF
clone_size: few; d_call: TRBD1; v_call: TRBV11-1; j_call: TRBJ1-1; cdr3_nt: TGTGCCAGCAGCTTCTCTTGGACAGGGAACACTGAAGCTTTCTTT; cdr3_aa: CASSFSWTGNTEAFF